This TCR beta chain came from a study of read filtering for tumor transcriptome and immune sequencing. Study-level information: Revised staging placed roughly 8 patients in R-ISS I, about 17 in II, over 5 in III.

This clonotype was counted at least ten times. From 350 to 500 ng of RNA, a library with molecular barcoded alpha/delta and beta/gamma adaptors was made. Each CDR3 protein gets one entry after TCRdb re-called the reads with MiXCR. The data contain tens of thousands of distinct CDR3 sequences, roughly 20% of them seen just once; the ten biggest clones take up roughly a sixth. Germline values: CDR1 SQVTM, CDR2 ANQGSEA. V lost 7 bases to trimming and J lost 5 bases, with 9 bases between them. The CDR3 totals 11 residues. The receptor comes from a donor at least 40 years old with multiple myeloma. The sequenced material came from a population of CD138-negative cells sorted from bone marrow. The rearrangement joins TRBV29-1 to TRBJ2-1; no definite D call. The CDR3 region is CSGDGNNEQFF. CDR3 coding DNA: TGCAGCGGCGACGGCAACAATGAGCAGTTCTTC.